The T cell receptor beta chain under discussion was sequenced for a study of T cell clonotyping in hematopoietic cell transplantation. Findings and limits, study-wide: At the given depth, recipient repertoires were over 95% de novo clonotypes. No sorting was done, leaving CD4 and CD8 contributions mixed. After transplant, recipient diversity fell while pathologically expanded clonotypes grew through day 180.

Comment on this clone: The antigen is not known.

After removal of 4 bases from V and 10 bases from J, the junction contained 7 bases not matched to a gene. The CDR3 is 14 amino acids. CDR1 is SNHLY, CDR2 FYNNEI, per germline. Assay used: immunoSEQ multiplex PCR; TCRdb lists only in-frame clones, some missing. Among 14,000 or so clones listed, 94% were seen once. Recipient blood drawn about 28 days pretransplant and days 30, 100, 180 after. Sequenced here: PBMCs, sampled 30 days after allogeneic stem cell transplant. This chain joins TRBV2 and TRBJ1-6, with 7 bases fitting TRBD1. This sequence was found in a male patient in his sixties who had an allogeneic stem cell transplant from an unrelated donor, so the T cells may come from the graft donor. Some clones in this sample may be carry-over from other donors' samples. The CDR3 loop reads CASSVRRGESPLHF. As DNA, the CDR3 is TGTGCCAGCAGTGTGCGCAGGGGGGAATCACCCCTCCACTTT. Using reference TRBV2 and TRBJ1-6 for the parts outside the CDR3, the full variable domain is EPEVTQTPSHQVTQMGQEVILRCVPISNHLYFYWYRQILGQKVEFLVSFYNNEISEKSEIFDDQFSVERPDGSNFTLKIRSTKLEDSAMYFCASSVRRGESPLHFGNGTRLTVT.